These 19 T cell receptor beta chains were all obtained from the same sample, sequenced in a study of T cells in Graves' hyperthyroidism and ophthalmopathy (dated by TCRdb to about 2019). Library creation used multiplex PCR. Sequenced on an Illumina HiSeq 2000. Amplification of TCR beta CDR3 regions was carried out from RNA transcripts. The first round of RT-PCR for the TCR CDR3 was performed with the HTBI primer set and the Qiagen OneStep RT-PCR kit. TCRdb reprocessed the public reads (quality trimming at Q25 with fastp, clone calling with MiXCR) and kept in-frame beta chains. Every CDR3 protein is listed once, alongside the most common genes and DNA of its rows. This sample is represented by under 350,000 distinct CDR3 sequences; about 20% of them were singletons. Approximately 54% of the sample is in the top ten clones. The specimen sequenced was blood. The origin of the receptors is a woman between 50 and 59 years old with Graves' hyperthyroidism.

Many counts were recorded for this clonotype. This chain joins TRBV6-1 and TRBJ2-3, with D possibly being TRBD2 (6 bases). This CDR3 contains 13 residues. The germline CDR1 and CDR2 sequences are MNHNS and SASEGT. Trimming pared 7 bases from V and 3 bases from J, leaving 11 bases between. DNA of the CDR3: TGTGCCAGCACCCCCGGGGGAACAGATACGCAGTATTTT. It specifies CASTPGGTDTQYF.

The J gene is TRBJ2-3, the V gene TRBV5-6; 9 nucleotides match TRBD2. The CDR3 extends over 17 amino acids. Germline loops: CDR1 SGHDT, CDR2 YYEEEE. V trimming: 4 bases; J trimming: 1 base; junction bases outside the gene matches: 10. CDR3: CASSQPGLAPGTDTQYF. DNA of the CDR3: TGTGCCAGCAGCCAACCGGGACTAGCTCCTGGCACAGATACGCAGTATTTT.

Comments on this clonotype: Mismatch with germline at one junction end may stem from a read error. This chain connects TRBV5-8 to TRBJ2-1, with TRBD2 matching 13 bases. The CDR3 runs to 18 residues. Germline values: CDR1 SGHTS, CDR2 YDEGEE. As DNA, the CDR3 is TGTGCCAGCAGCTTAACGCGGACTAGCGGGAGCTCCTACAATGAGCAGTTCTTT. Protein sequence: CASSLTRTSGSSYNEQFF. The whole variable domain, remainder taken from reference TRBV5-8 and TRBJ2-1, is EAGVTQSPTHLIKTRGQQATLRCSPISGHTSVYWYQQALGLGLQFLLWYDEGEERNRGNFPPRFSGRQFPNYSSELNVNALELEDSALYLCASSLTRTSGSSYNEQFFGPGTRLTVL.

V usage is TRBV19 and J usage is TRBJ1-2; D is uncertain. The CDR3 totals 15 residues. The germline V gene encodes CDR1 LNHDA and CDR2 SQIVND (reference sequence). The V gene lost 6 bases and the J gene lost 8 bases, with 22 bases spanning the gap. The CDR3 is CASSPSGIRVQGYTF. CDR3 DNA sequence: TGTGCCAGTAGCCCGAGTGGGATAAGGGTGCAAGGCTACACCTTC.

The V call is TRBV7-9, the J call TRBJ2-3; 13 bases fit TRBD2. Trimming at V came to 5 bases and at J to 3 bases, leaving 11 bases not matched to a gene. This CDR3 region has 18 residues. CDR1 and CDR2 from the germline V gene are SEHNR and FQNEAQ (reference sequence). This CDR3 reads CASSASGTSGELTDTQYF. As DNA, the CDR3 is TGTGCCAGCAGCGCCTCTGGGACTAGCGGGGAATTAACAGATACGCAGTATTTT. Full variable domain (rest looked up from reference TRBV7-9 and TRBJ2-3): DTGVSQNPRHKITKRGQNVTFRCDPISEHNRLYWYRQTLGQGPEFLTYFQNEAQLEKSRLLSDRFSAERPKGSFSTLEIQRTEQGDSAMYLCASSASGTSGELTDTQYFGPGTRLTVL.

This clonotype showed up many times. The genes are TRBV7-3 and TRBJ2-1; 8 bases agree with TRBD2. Germline-derived CDR1 and CDR2 are SGHTA and FQGTGA. This CDR3 region has 15 residues. Germline trimming cut 5 bases from V and 6 bases from J; bases unmatched to any gene: 9. The chain's CDR3 is CASSTGGGASNEQFF. CDR3 sequence (DNA): TGTGCCAGCAGCACGGGGGGGGGGGCATCCAATGAGCAGTTCTTC.

This clonotype was detected many times. Here the CDR3 reads CASSLLPGQAYEQYF. The CDR3 nucleotides read TGTGCCAGCAGTTTATTGCCCGGACAGGCCTACGAGCAGTACTTC. The gene calls are TRBV28 and TRBJ2-7, with 7 bases identical to TRBD1. J lost 2 bases, V lost 1 base, and 5 bases had no gene match. Germline V lookup: CDR1 MDHEN, CDR2 SYDVKM. The CDR3 spans 15 residues.

The sample holds many counts of this clonotype. The genes are TRBV5-6 and TRBJ1-2; D perhaps matches TRBD1 (6 bases). Trimming removed 1 base at V and 5 bases at J, with 12 bases between. Germline V CDR1 and CDR2: SGHDT, YYEEEE. This CDR3 has 14 amino acids. The chain's CDR3 is CASSLTTGLYGYTF. The CDR3 DNA reads as TGTGCCAGCAGCTTGACGACAGGCTTATATGGCTACACCTTC.

This chain uses TRBV9 with TRBJ2-1, with D perhaps TRBD2 (5 bases). The CDR3 consists of 15 residues. Germline-derived CDR1 and CDR2 are SGDLS and YYNGEE. The V and J ends lost 1 base and 8 bases respectively, with 16 bases between them. The CDR3 bases are TGTGCCAGCAGCGTAAGAGCTAGCCCTCCGGATGAGCAGTTCTTC. It encodes CASSVRASPPDEQFF.

Many counts were recorded for this clonotype. This sequence joins TRBV11-2 and TRBJ2-5; D not certain. V was cut by 4 bases and J by 1 base, with 10 bases left in between. The CDR3 sequence is 14 residues long. In germline, CDR1 is SGHAT, CDR2 FQNNGV. The CDR3 DNA reads TGTGCCAGCAGCTACTCCCGGTCCCAAGAGACCCAGTACTTC. Translating gives CASSYSRSQETQYF.

The chain recombines TRBV7-9 with TRBJ2-7; D unresolved. Germline V CDR1 and CDR2: SEHNR, FQNEAQ (reference sequence). Trimming left V 2 bases short and J 9 bases short, with 14 bases between. The CDR3 covers 13 residues. CDR3 sequence reads: CASSLRTGRRQYF. The CDR3 DNA is TGTGCCAGCAGCTTAAGGACGGGCCGACGGCAGTACTTC. The full variable domain, completed using reference TRBV7-9 and TRBJ2-7, is DTGVSQNPRHKITKRGQNVTFRCDPISEHNRLYWYRQTLGQGPEFLTYFQNEAQLEKSRLLSDRFSAERPKGSFSTLEIQRTEQGDSAMYLCASSLRTGRRQYFGPGTRLTVT.

The table lists this clonotype with many counts. The chain carries TRBV20-1 and TRBJ2-3; D may be TRBD1 (6 bases). CDR1 and CDR2 from the germline V gene are DFQATT and SNEGSKA (reference sequence). The length of the CDR3 is 13 residues. V lost 3 bases, J lost 3 bases, and 10 bases lay in between. CDR3 in DNA: TGCAGTGCTAGCGTGACAGGTACAGATACGCAGTATTTT. It codes for CSASVTGTDTQYF.

This clonotype was observed a handful of times. This chain joins TRBV10-3 and TRBJ2-7; 11 bases map to TRBD1. The CDR3 runs 15 residues. Germline V lookup: CDR1 ENHRY, CDR2 SYGVKD. The trim removed 2 bases at V and 4 bases at J, leaving 4 bases unmatched. CDR3 sequence: CAISEGQGARYEQYF. The CDR3 region has the DNA TGTGCCATCAGTGAGGGACAGGGGGCCAGGTACGAGCAGTACTTC.

This clonotype was recorded many times. The rearrangement links TRBV6-2 or TRBV6-3 to TRBJ2-5; D is possibly TRBD2 (5 bases). Per the germline V gene, CDR1 is MNHEY and CDR2 is SVGEGT. This CDR3 is built from 13 residues. V was clipped by 2 bases and J by 4 bases, with 8 bases between them. CDR3 nucleotides: TGTGCCAGCAGTTACCCGGGGATAGAGACCCAGTACTTC. It specifies CASSYPGIETQYF.

The chain uses TRBV5-1 and TRBJ2-3; maybe TRBD1 (6 bases). This CDR3 has 16 amino acids. Germline values: CDR1 SGHRS, CDR2 YFSETQ. Trimming removed 4 bases at V and 0 bases at J, with 15 bases between. The CDR3: CASSLDGGGSTDTQYF. DNA for the CDR3: TGCGCCAGCAGCCTGGATGGGGGCGGAAGCACAGATACGCAGTATTTT.

This clonotype has a count of ten or more. The V and J genes are TRBV20-1 and TRBJ1-2; 8 bases fit TRBD1. The CDR3 has 14 residues. V lost 0 bases, J lost 5 bases, and 5 bases stayed unmatched. CDR1 is DFQATT, CDR2 SNEGSKA, per germline (reference sequence). This chain's CDR3 is CSARDPGQVYGYTF. CDR3 DNA: TGCAGTGCTAGAGACCCGGGACAGGTTTATGGCTACACCTTC.

This clonotype came up a few times. V is TRBV28 and J is TRBJ1-3; D possibly corresponds to TRBD1 (6 bases). This CDR3 comprises 15 residues. V was shortened by 4 bases and J by 2 bases, with 12 bases between the two germline ends. In germline, CDR1 is MDHEN, CDR2 SYDVKM. The CDR3 loop is CASSSPTGTGNTIYF. The CDR3 DNA reads as TGTGCCAGCAGTTCTCCTACAGGGACTGGAAACACCATATATTTT.

Many counts were recorded for this clonotype. The chain recombines TRBV5-1 with TRBJ2-1; 7 bases align to TRBD2. The J segment lost 4 bases and the V segment lost 0 bases, leaving 4 bases of the junction unmatched. This CDR3 region has 15 residues. Per the germline V gene, CDR1 is SGHRS and CDR2 is YFSETQ. CDR3 residues: CASSLASGVYNEQFF. The CDR3 DNA sequence: TGCGCCAGCAGCTTGGCCAGCGGGGTTTACAATGAGCAGTTCTTC.

This clonotype appeared many times. The chain uses TRBV10-3 and TRBJ2-1; 11 bases agree with TRBD2. Germline assignment: CDR1 ENHRY and CDR2 SYGVKD. The CDR3 extends over 16 amino acids. V trimming: 6 bases; J trimming: 4 bases; junction bases outside the gene matches: 8. DNA of the CDR3: TGTGCCATCAGGCCTCCGGGACTAGCGGATTACAATGAGCAGTTCTTC. Its translation: CAIRPPGLADYNEQFF.